This T cell receptor (beta chain) was obtained from a study of blood T cell repertoires in COVID-19 (dated by TCRdb to the early 2020s). General notes on the study: Samples covering the acute and convalescent phases of COVID-19 were provided by collaborators in the United States, Italy and Spain. The prospective study material was composed of cDNA or gDNA derived from T cells, B-cell-depleted T cells, or PBMCs. The dataset comprised deeply sampled blood TCRbeta repertoires from subjects exposed to, actively infected with, or recovered from COVID-19. The repertoires were made available in a free public database intended to serve as a resource for research on the immune response to SARS-CoV-2. The samples were drawn from two sources: the first 160 participants of the ongoing ImmuneRACE study, and 1,000 to 1,500 subjects contributed by 6 global collaborators. Sample metadata almost always included a de-identified subject ID, COVID-19 status, age in years and sex. Where available, HLA class I and class II types were obtained from metadata supplied by the sample provider rather than from assay-based typing. Broad study findings and their caveats: The amount of clinical and demographic metadata varied by source and participant and was provided uncurated.

In the germline V gene, CDR1 corresponds to SGDLS and CDR2 to YYNGEE. Inclusive of the bounding cysteine and phenylalanine, the CDR3 is 16 residues long. Only the CDR3 region is kept as DNA, spanning 48 bases read in frame from base 1. Here V drops 0 bases and J drops 4 bases, and the junction holds 1 base not matched to any gene. As for this clone: The antigen this receptor binds is unknown. No base-level quality is on record; no much larger clone is a single base apart.

The immunoSEQ Assay, a bias-controlled multiplex PCR, was used to amplify TCRbeta CDR3 regions from genomic DNA. For the original study's pipeline: The number of nucleated cells in each sample was estimated by amplification of reference gene primers within the assay. To quantify the absolute abundance of each unique TCRbeta CDR3 rearrangement, sequence reads were collapsed and filtered. For each sample, productive Simpson clonality was calculated by taking the square root of Simpson's diversity index across productive rearrangements. TCRdb retrieved this table from immuneACCESS and kept in-frame rearrangements only. Not all clones are present; in checked studies, unresolved V genes account for under half, and no reason is known for the remainder. V, J and clone size are taken as reported in that table, and D and trimming were inferred from the DNA itself. This sample lists 70,000 to 95,000 clones; about four fifths were detected once. In total, the top ten clones hold around 13% of the sample.

Collaborating institutions collected whole blood in K2EDTA tubes following their own protocols. For TCRbeta analysis, collaborators shipped samples in one of three forms: frozen whole blood, isolated PBMCs, or DNA extracted from either of those sample types. The source is a human donor in a cohort sampled during active COVID-19. The material sequenced was peripheral blood. The receptor chain draws on TRBV9 and TRBJ2-1, and 13 junction bases match TRBD2. The CDR3 corresponds to CASSVGTSGGYNEQFF. The DNA sequence reads TGTGCCAGCAGCGTAGGGACTAGCGGGGGATACAATGAGCAGTTCTTC.